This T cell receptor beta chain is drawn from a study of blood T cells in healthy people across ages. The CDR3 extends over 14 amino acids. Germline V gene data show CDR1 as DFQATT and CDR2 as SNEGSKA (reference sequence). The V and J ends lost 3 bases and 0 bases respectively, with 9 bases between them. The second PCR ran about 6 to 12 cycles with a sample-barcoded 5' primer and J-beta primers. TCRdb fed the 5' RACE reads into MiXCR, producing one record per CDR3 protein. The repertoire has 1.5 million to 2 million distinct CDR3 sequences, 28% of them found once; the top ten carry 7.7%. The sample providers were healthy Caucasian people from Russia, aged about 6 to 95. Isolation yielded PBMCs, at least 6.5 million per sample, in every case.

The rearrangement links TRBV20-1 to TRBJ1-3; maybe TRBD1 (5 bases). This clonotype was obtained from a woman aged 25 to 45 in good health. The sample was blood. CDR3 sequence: CSASGGVSGNTIYF. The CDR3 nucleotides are TGCAGTGCTAGTGGAGGGGTCTCTGGAAACACCATATATTTT.